This TCR beta chain was sequenced during a study of blood T cells in healthy people across ages. Broader study findings: Total diversity from one million sequenced T cells was likely underestimated.

Each sample used at least 6.5 million PBMCs. Extraction yielded at least 6 micrograms of total RNA per sample. This clonotype was counted ten times or more. Its antigen remains unknown. The CDR3 spans 14 residues. Germline V CDR1 and CDR2: DFQATT, SNEGSKA (reference sequence). Trimming shortened V by 5 bases and J by 1 base, and 13 bases separated the two germline ends. Together with a sample-barcoded 5' primer, a J-beta primer mix was included in a second PCR lasting about 6 to 11 cycles. In TCRdb, the 5' RACE reads were re-called with MiXCR into one record per CDR3 protein. Of 650,000 to 1,000,000 distinct CDR3 sequences in the sample, about half were seen once.

The TCR sequence derives from an elderly man in good health. The rearrangement links TRBV20-1 to TRBJ2-3, with D perhaps TRBD1 (6 bases). The sample comprised blood. This CDR3 is CSAGTGSGTDTQYF. The CDR3 DNA follows: TGCAGTGCTGGAACAGGGTCCGGCACAGATACGCAGTATTTT.